This note documents a single T cell receptor beta chain sequence. The data belong to a study of blood T cell repertoires in COVID-19. Overall study context: The samples span acute and convalescent COVID-19 from the United States, Italy and Spain.

The length of the CDR3 is 15 residues. The germline V gene has CDR1 SNHLY and CDR2 FYNNEI. Trimming took off 8 bases at V and 4 bases at J, with 17 bases between the two ends. In the original workflow: Amplification from reference gene primers served as the basis for estimated nucleated cell counts. The method was immunoSEQ multiplex PCR; TCRdb's version includes in-frame clones alone and lacks a portion of them. The DNA gave D and trimming, while V, J and clone size come from that table. Of about 28,000 clones in the sample, just under 95% are singletons; the top ten hold around 0.86%. This sequence was found in a woman aged 70-85 years with COVID-19, enrolled during active disease. V is TRBV2 and J is TRBJ1-4; possible D gene TRBD1, 5 bases. The sample taken for sequencing was peripheral blood. The CDR3 DNA sequence: TGTGCCAGCCGCCCACAGGTTCTGGTTAATGAAAAACTGTTTTTT. It yields the protein CASRPQVLVNEKLFF.